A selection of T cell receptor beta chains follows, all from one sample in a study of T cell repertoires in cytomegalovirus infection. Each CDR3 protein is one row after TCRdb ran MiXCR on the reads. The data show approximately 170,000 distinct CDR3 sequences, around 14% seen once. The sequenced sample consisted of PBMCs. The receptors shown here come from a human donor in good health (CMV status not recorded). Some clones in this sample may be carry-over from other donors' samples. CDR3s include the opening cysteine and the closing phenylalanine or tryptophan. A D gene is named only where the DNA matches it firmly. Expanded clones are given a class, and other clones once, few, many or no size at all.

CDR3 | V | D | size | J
CSARKGQALNTEAFF | TRBV20-1 | TRBD1 | few | TRBJ1-1
CASSRPTPRNTEAFF | TRBV7-6 | NA | few | TRBJ1-1
CASSLKRAPRNYGYTF | TRBV28 | NA | many | TRBJ1-2
CASSNQWGNTEAFF | TRBV7-2 | NA | many | TRBJ1-1
CASSQVGYEQYF | TRBV14 | NA | few | TRBJ2-7
CASSSPGLLAQYF | TRBV6-2/TRBV6-3 | NA | few | TRBJ2-3
CASSRTLSSEAFF | TRBV5-1 | NA | NA | TRBJ1-1
CASREGLAAGETQYF | TRBV28 | TRBD2 | many | TRBJ2-5
CASGGSPRYNEQFF | TRBV28 | TRBD2 | many | TRBJ2-1
CASSYSGKGQYF | TRBV28 | TRBD2 | NA | TRBJ2-7
CASSYRGAEAFF | TRBV6-2/TRBV6-3 | NA | few | TRBJ1-1
CASSLRQGAHTEAFF | TRBV7-2 | TRBD1 | many | TRBJ1-1
CASSPLAGGPDTQYF | TRBV6-4 | TRBD2 | NA | TRBJ2-3
CASSLRGGLVVEQFF | TRBV14 | TRBD2 | NA | TRBJ2-1
CSARFPSGSSVNEQFF | TRBV20-1 | TRBD2 | NA | TRBJ2-1
CASSGRGTQYF | TRBV5-1 | NA | few | TRBJ2-3
CASSFRDSLVTGELFF | TRBV7-8 | NA | many | TRBJ2-2
CASSLRGYTGELFF | TRBV7-3 | NA | many | TRBJ2-2
CASISIGGGSYNEQFF | TRBV7-9 | TRBD2 | NA | TRBJ2-1
CATTRGLHNSPLHF | TRBV28 | TRBD1 | many | TRBJ1-6
CASLQGSDTEAFF | TRBV6-2/TRBV6-3 | TRBD1 | NA | TRBJ1-1
CASSIRRQANQPQHF | TRBV19 | NA | few | TRBJ1-5
CAIRGLAGASTVNEQFF | TRBV10-3 | TRBD2 | many | TRBJ2-1
CASSPGDRGRYEQYF | TRBV7-9 | TRBD1 | many | TRBJ2-7
CASLRGSGANVLTF | TRBV7-9 | NA | NA | TRBJ2-6
CASGGQGTAYYGYTF | TRBV28 | TRBD1 | few | TRBJ1-2
CASSMSGSSYEQYF | TRBV7-2 | TRBD2 | many | TRBJ2-7
CASSPREGDYEQYF | TRBV7-9 | NA | many | TRBJ2-7
CAISEVSAGKNIQYF | TRBV10-3 | NA | few | TRBJ2-4
CASSPRTVRGSPLHF | TRBV7-2 | NA | many | TRBJ1-6
CASSYPSRNTGELFF | TRBV6-2/TRBV6-3 | NA | few | TRBJ2-2
CSVVTSYEQYF | TRBV29-1 | NA | many | TRBJ2-7
CASSPRGSPQAFF | TRBV12-3/TRBV12-4 | NA | NA | TRBJ1-1
CASSRTTMGNQPQHF | TRBV6-2/TRBV6-3 | NA | many | TRBJ1-5
CSVNLAGSLETQYF | TRBV29-1 | NA | NA | TRBJ2-5
CASSAEGQGAGEAFF | TRBV6-5 | TRBD1 | NA | TRBJ1-1
CASSQLGTGSYEQYF | TRBV4-2 | TRBD1 | many | TRBJ2-7
CASSLWTEETQYF | TRBV5-6 | NA | many | TRBJ2-5
CASSMYSPGANVLTF | TRBV7-2 | NA | few | TRBJ2-6
CASRRTGAQNTEAFF | TRBV19 | TRBD1 | many | TRBJ1-1
CAISPGTEGGYTF | TRBV10-3 | TRBD1 | few | TRBJ1-2
CSVPAMNTEAFF | TRBV29-1 | NA | NA | TRBJ1-1
CASSRSSSYNEQFF | TRBV19 | NA | many | TRBJ2-1
CASRFVGPGNTIYF | TRBV14 | NA | NA | TRBJ1-3
CASSPLRGASSGSTIYF | TRBV14 | NA | NA | TRBJ1-3
CASSKGQGNQPQHF | TRBV7-6 | TRBD1 | few | TRBJ1-5
CASSSYISTGRTDTQYF | TRBV7-2 | TRBD1 | many | TRBJ2-3
CASSSPVREGLGNEQFF | TRBV7-9 | NA | NA | TRBJ2-1
CATSDPGRGDTQYF | TRBV24-1 | NA | many | TRBJ2-3
CASSYPGGIIRAYF | TRBV7-9 | TRBD2 | many | TRBJ2-7
CASQEEKLFF | TRBV7-9 | NA | many | TRBJ1-4
CASWRTSQETQYF | TRBV7-9 | NA | many | TRBJ2-5
CASRPGGTETQYF | TRBV7-2 | TRBD2 | many | TRBJ2-5
CASSFDRGNTIYF | TRBV4-1 | TRBD1 | many | TRBJ1-3